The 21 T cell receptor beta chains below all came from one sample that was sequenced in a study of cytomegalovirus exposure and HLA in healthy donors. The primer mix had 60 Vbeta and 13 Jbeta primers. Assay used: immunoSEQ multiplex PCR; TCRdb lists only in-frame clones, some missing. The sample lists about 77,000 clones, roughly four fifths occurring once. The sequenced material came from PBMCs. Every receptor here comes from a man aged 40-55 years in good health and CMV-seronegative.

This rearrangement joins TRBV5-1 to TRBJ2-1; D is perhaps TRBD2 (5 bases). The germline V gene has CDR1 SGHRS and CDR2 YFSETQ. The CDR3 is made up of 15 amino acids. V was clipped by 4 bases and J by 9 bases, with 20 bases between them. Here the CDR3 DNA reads TGCGCCAGCAGCCTCGACGGCGACGGGATTAGTGAGCAGTTCTTC. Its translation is CASSLDGDGISEQFF.

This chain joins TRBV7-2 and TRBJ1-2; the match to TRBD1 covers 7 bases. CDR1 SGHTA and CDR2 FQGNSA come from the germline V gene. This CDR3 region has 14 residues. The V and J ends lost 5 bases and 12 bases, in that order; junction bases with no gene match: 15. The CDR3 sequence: CASSPHETGPGNTF. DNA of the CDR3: TGTGCCAGCAGCCCCCACGAGACAGGGCCCGGTAACACCTTC.

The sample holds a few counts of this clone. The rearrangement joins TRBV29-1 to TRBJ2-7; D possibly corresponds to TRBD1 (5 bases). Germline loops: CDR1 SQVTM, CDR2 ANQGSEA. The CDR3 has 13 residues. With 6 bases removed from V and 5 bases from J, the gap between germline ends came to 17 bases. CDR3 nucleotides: TGCAGCGTCCGAGGTAGGGGTGTCGACGAGCAGTACTTC. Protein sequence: CSVRGRGVDEQYF.

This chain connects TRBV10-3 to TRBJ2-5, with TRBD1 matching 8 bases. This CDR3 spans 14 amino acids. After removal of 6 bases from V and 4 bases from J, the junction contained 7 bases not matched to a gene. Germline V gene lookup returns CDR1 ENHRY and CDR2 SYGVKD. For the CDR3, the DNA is TGTGCCATCAGCGGGACAGGCGATAGAGAGACCCAGTACTTC. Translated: CAISGTGDRETQYF.

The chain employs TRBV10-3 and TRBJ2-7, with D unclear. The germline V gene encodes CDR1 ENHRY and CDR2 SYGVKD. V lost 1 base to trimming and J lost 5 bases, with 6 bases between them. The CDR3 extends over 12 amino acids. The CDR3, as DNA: TGTGCCATCAGTGAGTACAGAGACGAGCAGTACTTC. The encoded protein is CAISEYRDEQYF.

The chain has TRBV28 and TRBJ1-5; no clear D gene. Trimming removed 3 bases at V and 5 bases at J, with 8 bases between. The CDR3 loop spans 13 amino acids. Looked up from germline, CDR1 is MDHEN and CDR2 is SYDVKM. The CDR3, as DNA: TGTGCCAGCAGTTTGTACCGGGATCAGCCCCAGCATTTT. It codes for CASSLYRDQPQHF.

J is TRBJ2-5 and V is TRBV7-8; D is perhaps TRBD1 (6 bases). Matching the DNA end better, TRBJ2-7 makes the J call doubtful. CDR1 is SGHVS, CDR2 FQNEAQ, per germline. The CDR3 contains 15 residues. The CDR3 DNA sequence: TGTGCCAGCAGCTCCAAAGGTCCAGGGGCCTACGAGCAGTACTTC. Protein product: CASSSKGPGAYEQYF.

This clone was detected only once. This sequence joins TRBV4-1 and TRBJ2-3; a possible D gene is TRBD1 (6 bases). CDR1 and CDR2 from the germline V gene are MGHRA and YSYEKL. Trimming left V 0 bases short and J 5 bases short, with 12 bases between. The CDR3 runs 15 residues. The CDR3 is CASSQERGLEDTQYF. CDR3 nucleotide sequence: TGCGCCAGCAGCCAAGAAAGGGGGTTGGAAGATACGCAGTATTTT.

CDR3 protein: CASSSPGGGSGYGYTF. CDR3 coding DNA: TGTGCCAGCAGTTCCCCCGGGGGGGGCTCAGGCTATGGCTACACCTTC. The J gene is TRBJ1-2, the V gene TRBV28; TRBD1 is a possible D gene (6 bases). This CDR3 has 16 amino acids. Germline V gene sequence: CDR1 MDHEN, CDR2 SYDVKM. With 4 bases removed from V and 4 bases from J, the gap between germline ends came to 19 bases.

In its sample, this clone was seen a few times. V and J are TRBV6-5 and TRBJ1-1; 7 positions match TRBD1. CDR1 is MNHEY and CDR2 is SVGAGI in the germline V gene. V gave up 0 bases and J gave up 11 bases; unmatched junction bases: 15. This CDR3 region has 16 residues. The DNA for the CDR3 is TGTGCCAGCAGTTACTCTCGGACAGGAGGGTTGGTAAAGGCTTTCTTT. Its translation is CASSYSRTGGLVKAFF.

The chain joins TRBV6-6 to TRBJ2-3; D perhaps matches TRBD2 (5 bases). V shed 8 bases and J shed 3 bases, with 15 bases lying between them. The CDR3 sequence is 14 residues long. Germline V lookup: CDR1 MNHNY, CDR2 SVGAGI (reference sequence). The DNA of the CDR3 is TGTGCCAGCGACCGGACCGGGAAGACAGATACGCAGTATTTT. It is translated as CASDRTGKTDTQYF.

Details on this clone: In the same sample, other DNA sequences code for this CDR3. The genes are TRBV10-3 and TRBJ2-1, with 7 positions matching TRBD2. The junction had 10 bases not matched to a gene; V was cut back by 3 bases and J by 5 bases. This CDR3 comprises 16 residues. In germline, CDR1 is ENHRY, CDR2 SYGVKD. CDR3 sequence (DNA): TGTGCCATCAGTGAAGAGCGACTAGCACGTCACAATGAGCAGTTCTTC. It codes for CAISEERLARHNEQFF.

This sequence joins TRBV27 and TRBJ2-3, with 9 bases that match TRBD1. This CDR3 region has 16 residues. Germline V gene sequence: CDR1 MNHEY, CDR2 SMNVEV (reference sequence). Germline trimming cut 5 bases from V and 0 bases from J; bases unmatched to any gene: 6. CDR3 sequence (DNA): TGTGCCAGCAGTGGACAGGGGCAGGGTAGCACAGATACGCAGTATTTT. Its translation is CASSGQGQGSTDTQYF.

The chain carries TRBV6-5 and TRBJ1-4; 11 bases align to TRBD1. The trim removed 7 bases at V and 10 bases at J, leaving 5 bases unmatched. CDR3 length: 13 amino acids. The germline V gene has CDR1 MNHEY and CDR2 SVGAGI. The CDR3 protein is CASNAGQGGKLFF. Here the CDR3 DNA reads TGTGCCAGCAATGCGGGACAGGGGGGAAAACTGTTTTTT.

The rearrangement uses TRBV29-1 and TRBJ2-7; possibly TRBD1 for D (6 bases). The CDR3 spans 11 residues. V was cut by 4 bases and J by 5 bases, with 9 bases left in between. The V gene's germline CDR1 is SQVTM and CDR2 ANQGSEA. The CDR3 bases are TGCAGCGTTGGACAGGTCCACGAGCAGTACTTC. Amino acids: CSVGQVHEQYF.

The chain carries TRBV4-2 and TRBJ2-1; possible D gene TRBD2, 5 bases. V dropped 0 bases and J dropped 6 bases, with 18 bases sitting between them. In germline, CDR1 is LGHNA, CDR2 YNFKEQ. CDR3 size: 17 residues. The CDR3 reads CASSQEWVDSEANEQFF. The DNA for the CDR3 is TGTGCCAGCAGCCAAGAGTGGGTGGACTCGGAAGCCAATGAGCAGTTCTTC.

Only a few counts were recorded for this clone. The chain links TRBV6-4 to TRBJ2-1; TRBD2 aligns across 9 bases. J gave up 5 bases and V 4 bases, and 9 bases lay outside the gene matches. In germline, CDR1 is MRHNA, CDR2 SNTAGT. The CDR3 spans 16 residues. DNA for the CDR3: TGTGCCAGCAGTGCTAGCGGGGAGGGCCCCAACAATGAGCAGTTCTTC. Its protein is CASSASGEGPNNEQFF.

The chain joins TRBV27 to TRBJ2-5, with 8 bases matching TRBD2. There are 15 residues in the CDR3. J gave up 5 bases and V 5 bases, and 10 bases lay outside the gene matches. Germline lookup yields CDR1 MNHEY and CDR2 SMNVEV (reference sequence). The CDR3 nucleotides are TGTGCCAGCAGTATTACCGGGACTAGACAGGAGACCCAGTACTTC. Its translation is CASSITGTRQETQYF.

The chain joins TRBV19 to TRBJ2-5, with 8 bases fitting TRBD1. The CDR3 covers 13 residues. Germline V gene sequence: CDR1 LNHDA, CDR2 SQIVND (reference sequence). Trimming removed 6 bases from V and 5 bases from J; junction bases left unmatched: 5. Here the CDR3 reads CASSMDRAETQYF. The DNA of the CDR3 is TGTGCCAGTAGCATGGACAGGGCCGAGACCCAGTACTTC.

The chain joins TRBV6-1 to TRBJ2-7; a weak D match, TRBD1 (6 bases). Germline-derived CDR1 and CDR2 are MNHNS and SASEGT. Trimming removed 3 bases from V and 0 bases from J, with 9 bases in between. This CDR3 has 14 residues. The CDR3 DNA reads TGTGCCAGCAGTGAGGGGACACTCTCCTACGAGCAGTACTTC. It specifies CASSEGTLSYEQYF.

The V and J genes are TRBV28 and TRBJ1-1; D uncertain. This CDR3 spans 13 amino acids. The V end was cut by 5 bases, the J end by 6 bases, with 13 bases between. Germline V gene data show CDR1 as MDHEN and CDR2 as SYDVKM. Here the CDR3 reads CASSMGRLPEAFF. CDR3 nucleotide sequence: TGTGCCAGCAGTATGGGGAGGTTGCCTGAAGCTTTCTTT. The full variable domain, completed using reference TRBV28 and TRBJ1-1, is DVKVTQSSRYLVKRTGEKVFLECVQDMDHENMFWYRQDPGLGLRLIYFSYDVKMKEKGDIPEGYSVSREKKERFSLILESASTNQTSMYLCASSMGRLPEAFFGQGTRLTVV.